The source of this T cell receptor beta chain is a study of shared clonotypes between healthy human individuals. CD45RA-negative memory and CD45RA+ naive subsets were split from the CD4+ cells. The CDR3 sequence is 14 residues long. CDR1 and CDR2 from the germline V gene are LGHNA and YNFKEQ. Trimming took off 2 bases at V and 2 bases at J, with 7 bases between the two ends. This clone was seen just once. TCRdb's copy holds only in-frame clones and misses some; the assay was immunoSEQ multiplex PCR. In the table there are over 850,000 clones, about 84% of which are singletons. J is TRBJ1-3 and V is TRBV4-2; no firm D call. This receptor was identified in a man aged 18 to 30 in good health. Some clones in this sample may be carry-over from other donors' samples. Input material: memory CD4+ T cells from PBMCs. Specified subset: CD45RA-negative fraction. Written as DNA, the CDR3 is TGTGCCAGCAGCCAATCCGACACTGGAAACACCATATATTTT. As protein: CASSQSDTGNTIYF.